These 25 T cell receptor beta chains were sequenced from one sample in a study of blood T cell repertoires in COVID-19. Profiled with immunoSEQ multiplex PCR; TCRdb holds only in-frame clones, not every one. This sample yields roughly 380,000 clones, of which approximately 90% are seen a single time; about 1.4% belongs to the top ten. Input material: peripheral blood. The receptor source for this set is a woman between 40 and 50 years old with COVID-19, enrolled during active disease.

The chain links TRBV28 to TRBJ2-2, with 8 positions matching TRBD2. The CDR3 loop spans 16 amino acids. Per the germline V gene, CDR1 is MDHEN and CDR2 is SYDVKM. V gave up 3 bases and J gave up 6 bases; unmatched junction bases: 9. The DNA of the CDR3 is TGTGCCAGCAGTTTGGGGCTAGGCGGGGGGTCCGGGGAGCTGTTTTTT. It specifies CASSLGLGGGSGELFF.

This rearrangement joins TRBV7-3 to TRBJ2-1; 9 bases map to TRBD2. The CDR3 loop spans 19 amino acids. Trimming at V came to 5 bases and at J to 0 bases, leaving 14 bases not matched to a gene. Germline-derived CDR1 and CDR2 are SGHTA and FQGTGA. The DNA for the CDR3 is TGTGCCAGCAGCCCCGCGCGGGGCGGGAGGGCCGCCTCCTACAATGAGCAGTTCTTC. Protein sequence: CASSPARGGRAASYNEQFF.

The V and J genes are TRBV28 and TRBJ1-6; D ambiguous. Looked up from germline, CDR1 is MDHEN and CDR2 is SYDVKM. This CDR3 is 15 amino acids long. Trimming pared 7 bases from V and 7 bases from J, leaving 17 bases between. This chain's CDR3 is CASTQTSNSNSPLHF. In DNA, the CDR3 is TGTGCCAGCACCCAGACAAGTAACAGCAATTCACCCCTCCACTTT.

CDR3 amino acids: CATSRVSGSSYNEQFF. The CDR3 DNA follows: TGTGCCACCAGCAGGGTTAGCGGGAGCTCCTACAATGAGCAGTTCTTC. The genes are TRBV15 and TRBJ2-1, with 9 bases matching TRBD2. Germline V lookup: CDR1 LNHNV, CDR2 YYDKDF (reference sequence). This CDR3 contains 16 residues. Trimming cost V 3 bases and J 0 bases; bases outside gene matches: 3.

The gene calls are TRBV6-5 and TRBJ2-2; D is uncertain. The CDR3 consists of 12 residues. Germline V gives CDR1 MNHEY, CDR2 SVGAGI. Trimming shortened V by 5 bases and J by 4 bases, and 5 bases separated the two germline ends. CDR3 sequence (DNA): TGTGCCAGCAGTCCCCTCACCGGGGAGCTGTTTTTT. Amino acids: CASSPLTGELFF.

The rearrangement joins TRBV3-1 (or the pseudogene TRBV3-2) to TRBJ1-5; TRBD1 aligns across 7 bases. Germline V gene sequence: CDR1 LGHDT, CDR2 YNNKEL (reference sequence). This CDR3 has 15 amino acids. The ends lost 4 bases at V and 3 bases at J; junction bases unmatched: 6. CDR3 nucleotides: TGTGCCAGCAGCCTGATGACAGGGAACAATCAGCCCCAGCATTTT. Encoded protein: CASSLMTGNNQPQHF.

This chain connects TRBV4-2 to TRBJ2-3, with 14 positions matching TRBD2. Germline assignment: CDR1 LGHNA and CDR2 YNFKEQ. The V segment lost 1 base and the J segment 0 bases; nucleotides outside the gene matches: 6. CDR3 size: 19 residues. The CDR3 sequence is CASSQGLAGGPPSTDTQYF. DNA for the CDR3: TGTGCCAGCAGCCAAGGACTAGCGGGAGGGCCTCCTAGCACAGATACGCAGTATTTT.

This sequence joins TRBV9 and TRBJ1-2; TRBD1 is a possible D gene (5 bases). CDR1 and CDR2 (germline): SGDLS, YYNGEE. Deletions cut 3 bases from V and 6 bases from J, with 12 bases between. The CDR3 covers 13 residues. The CDR3 sequence is CASSDYRGNGYTF. In nucleotides, the CDR3 is TGTGCCAGCAGCGACTACCGGGGGAATGGCTACACCTTC.

This clone occurred once. This rearrangement joins TRBV12-1 to TRBJ1-5; the table's TRBD1 call for D was not verified on the DNA. TRBV12-1 is a listed pseudogene. The CDR3 extends over 15 amino acids. CDR3 in amino acids: CASSFEGMSNQPQHF. CDR3 DNA: TGTGCCAGCAGCTTTGAGGGGATGAGCAATCAGCCCCAGCATTTT.

The chain recombines TRBV6-5 with TRBJ1-1, with D perhaps matching TRBD1 (5 bases). The germline V and J ends were trimmed by 6 bases and 1 base, with 12 bases remaining between them. This CDR3 spans 14 amino acids. Germline V CDR1 and CDR2: MNHEY, SVGAGI. The CDR3 loop is CASSPNTGNTEAFF. The DNA for the CDR3 is TGTGCCAGCAGCCCAAATACAGGGAACACTGAAGCTTTCTTT.

This sequence joins TRBV7-2 and TRBJ1-2; D unresolved. The CDR3 sequence is 13 residues long. With 3 bases removed from V and 3 bases from J, the gap between germline ends came to 8 bases. CDR1 and CDR2 (germline): SGHTA, FQGNSA. CDR3 sequence: CASSFTRDYGYTF. CDR3 nucleotide sequence: TGTGCCAGCAGCTTTACGAGGGACTATGGCTACACCTTC.

CDR3 nucleotides: TGTGCCAGCAGTTACCAGGTCCAGCGGGGGGGCTATTCCACAGATACGCAGTATTTT. This sequence encodes CASSYQVQRGGYSTDTQYF. This rearrangement joins TRBV6-2 or TRBV6-3 to TRBJ2-3, with TRBD2 identical over 10 bases. V dropped 2 bases and J dropped 2; count of bases not matched to a gene: 13. CDR3 length: 19 amino acids. CDR1 and CDR2 (germline): MNHEY, SVGEGT.

The chain employs TRBV28 and TRBJ2-5; the D is unclear. Germline V CDR1 and CDR2: MDHEN, SYDVKM. Trimming stripped 6 bases from V and 1 base from J, with 12 bases between. CDR3 length equals 14 residues. CDR3 loop: CASSSPGSQETQYF. In DNA form, the CDR3 reads TGTGCCAGCAGCAGCCCCGGGTCCCAAGAGACCCAGTACTTC.

The chain combines TRBV30 with TRBJ2-2; TRBD1 matches at 8 bases. Germline V gene sequence: CDR1 GTSNPN, CDR2 SVGIG (reference sequence). Germline trimming cut 3 bases from V and 1 base from J; bases unmatched to any gene: 10. The CDR3 runs to 17 residues. CDR3 DNA: TGTGCCTGGAGGGCACTCGACAGGGGTGGGAACACCGGGGAGCTGTTTTTT. This sequence encodes CAWRALDRGGNTGELFF. The whole variable domain, filled in from reference TRBV30 and TRBJ2-2, reads SQTIHQWPATLVQPVGSPLSLECTVEGTSNPNLYWYRQAAGRGLQLLFYSVGIGQISSEVPQNLSASRPQDRQFILSSKKLLLSDSGFYLCAWRALDRGGNTGELFFGEGSRLTVL.

The chain recombines TRBV19 with TRBJ1-2; maybe TRBD1 (6 bases). Germline V lookup: CDR1 LNHDA, CDR2 SQIVND (reference sequence). The CDR3 extends over 13 amino acids. Trimming pared 5 bases from V and 10 bases from J, leaving 17 bases between. In nucleotides, the CDR3 is TGTGCCAGTAGTGTTTCCGGGACACTGACCTACACCTTC. Amino acid sequence: CASSVSGTLTYTF.

V gene TRBV7-2 combines with J gene TRBJ1-1; D uncertain. Trimming took 4 bases from V and 0 from J, leaving 6 bases between them. CDR3 length equals 13 residues. The V gene's germline CDR1 is SGHTA and CDR2 FQGNSA. CDR3 nucleotide sequence: TGTGCCAGCAGCTACTTGATGAACACTGAAGCTTTCTTT. Residues: CASSYLMNTEAFF.

The chain combines TRBV5-4 with TRBJ2-7; a weak D match, TRBD2 (5 bases). This CDR3 is 12 amino acids long. Germline CDR1 SGHNT, CDR2 YYREEE (reference sequence). The germline V and J ends were trimmed by 0 bases and 4 bases, with 5 bases remaining between them. CDR3 loop: CASSLGGYEQYF. CDR3 DNA: TGTGCCAGCAGCTTGGGAGGGTACGAGCAGTACTTC.

This clone came up once. The chain employs TRBV5-8 and TRBJ1-5, with D tentatively TRBD1 (5 bases). The germline V and J ends were trimmed by 2 bases and 7 bases, with 10 bases remaining between them. CDR3 length: 13 amino acids. The germline gives CDR1 SGHTS, CDR2 YDEGEE. The CDR3 bases are TGTGCCAGCAGCTTTAGGGGAGGACAGCCCCAGCATTTT. Translated: CASSFRGGQPQHF.

The V and J genes are TRBV6-2 or TRBV6-3 and TRBJ2-1, with 10 bases aligning to TRBD1. Trimming took 6 bases from V and 3 from J; bases not matched to a gene: 5. The germline gives CDR1 MNHEY, CDR2 SVGEGT. The CDR3 spans 15 residues. CDR3 DNA: TGTGCCAGCAGCAAGACAGGGGGCTTCTACAATGAGCAGTTCTTC. Translation: CASSKTGGFYNEQFF.

The V call is TRBV7-8, the J call TRBJ1-1; D is unresolved. The V and J ends lost 0 bases and 1 base respectively, with 6 bases between them. Germline V gene sequence: CDR1 SGHVS, CDR2 FQNEAQ. The CDR3 extends over 14 amino acids. For the CDR3, the DNA is TGTGCCAGCAGCTTAGCGGTCGGGAACACTGAAGCTTTCTTT. This gives the protein CASSLAVGNTEAFF.

In this sample, this clone turned up a few times. This sequence joins TRBV7-9 and TRBJ1-2, with 7 positions matching TRBD1. The CDR3 contains 13 residues. CDR1 is SEHNR, CDR2 FQNEAQ, per germline (reference sequence). The V gene end was trimmed by 6 bases and the J gene end by 6 bases; junction bases not matched to a gene: 7. The CDR3 spells CASSQTGMDGYTF. As DNA, the CDR3 is TGTGCCAGCAGTCAGACAGGGATGGATGGCTACACCTTC.

This clone is a singleton in its sample. This chain joins TRBV19 and TRBJ1-2, with 7 bases that match TRBD1. Germline CDR1 is LNHDA and CDR2 is SQIVND (reference sequence). The CDR3 loop spans 15 amino acids. V gave up 1 base and J gave up 8 bases; unmatched junction bases: 10. The CDR3: CASSIGAWTGRGYTF. In DNA form, the CDR3 reads TGTGCCAGTAGTATAGGGGCTTGGACAGGCAGAGGCTACACCTTC.

J is TRBJ1-5 and V is TRBV19; 8 bases are a match to TRBD1. The CDR3 consists of 14 residues. The ends lost 8 bases at V and 2 bases at J; junction bases unmatched: 5. From germline, CDR1 is LNHDA and CDR2 SQIVND (reference sequence). CDR3 protein: CASGQGEGNQPQHF. The CDR3 DNA reads as TGTGCCAGTGGACAGGGCGAGGGCAATCAGCCCCAGCATTTT. Using reference TRBV19 and TRBJ1-5 for the parts outside the CDR3, the full variable domain is DGGITQSPKYLFRKEGQNVTLSCEQNLNHDAMYWYRQDPGQGLRLIYYSQIVNDFQKGDIAEGYSVSREKKESFPLTVTSAQKNPTAFYLCASGQGEGNQPQHFGDGTRLSIL.

The chain recombines TRBV11-2 with TRBJ2-5; D might be TRBD2 (6 bases). The V gene lost 5 bases and the J gene lost 4 bases, with 17 bases spanning the gap. Germline values: CDR1 SGHAT, CDR2 FQNNGV. CDR3 length: 15 residues. The CDR3 DNA reads TGTGCCAGCAGCCGGGAGTTCCAGGGAGGAGAGACCCAGTACTTC. Its protein product is CASSREFQGGETQYF. The entire variable domain, with the rest obtained from reference TRBV11-2 and TRBJ2-5, is as follows: EAGVAQSPRYKIIEKRQSVAFWCNPISGHATLYWYQQILGQGPKLLIQFQNNGVVDDSQLPKDRFSAERLKGVDSTLKIQPAKLEDSAVYLCASSREFQGGETQYFGPGTRLLVL.

The gene calls are TRBV7-2 and TRBJ2-1; possibly TRBD2 for D (6 bases). The V gene lost 2 bases and the J gene lost 2 bases, with 16 bases spanning the gap. Germline CDR1 SGHTA, CDR2 FQGNSA. The CDR3 covers 17 residues. The CDR3 here is CASSLRSGRRAYNEQFF. The CDR3 nucleotides read TGTGCCAGCAGCTTACGGTCAGGGCGGAGGGCCTACAATGAGCAGTTCTTC.